The 4 T cell receptor beta chains presented below share a single source sample, sequenced in a study of T cell repertoires in cytomegalovirus infection. TCRdb reprocessed the reads via MiXCR and lists one record per CDR3 protein. The sample holds about 180,000 distinct CDR3 sequences, over 13% seen once. Sequenced: PBMCs. Every receptor here comes from a human donor in good health (CMV status not recorded). Some clones in this sample may be carry-over from other donors' samples.

The chain joins TRBV12-3 or TRBV12-4 to TRBJ1-3; no definite D call. The CDR3 totals 18 residues. V was cut by 6 bases and J by 0 bases, with 21 bases left in between. The CDR3 DNA reads as TGTGCCAGCAGAACCCCGAGAACGGGTATACCCTCTGGAAACACCATATATTTT. This sequence encodes CASRTPRTGIPSGNTIYF.

The sample holds a few counts of this clonotype. The rearrangement links TRBV25-1 to TRBJ2-2; unclear D gene. The CDR3 runs 12 residues. Germline lookup yields CDR1 MGHDK and CDR2 SYGVNS. Trimming left V 8 bases short and J 4 bases short, with 8 bases between. The CDR3 sequence: CASGRPTGELFF. The CDR3 DNA follows: TGTGCCAGCGGACGACCCACCGGGGAGCTGTTTTTT.

J is TRBJ1-3 and V is TRBV12-3 or TRBV12-4; D is possibly TRBD1 (5 bases). This CDR3 region has 15 residues. V lost 3 bases and J 2 bases, leaving 11 bases between the germline ends. DNA for the CDR3: TGTGCCAGCAGTTTGGGCTCGGGGGCTGGAAACACCATATATTTT. Translation gives CASSLGSGAGNTIYF.

This clonotype was counted ten times or more. This chain uses TRBV7-2 with TRBJ1-1, with D possibly matching TRBD1 (5 bases). Trimming shortened V by 2 bases and J by 3 bases, and 13 bases separated the two germline ends. The V gene's germline CDR1 is SGHTA and CDR2 FQGNSA. This CDR3 comprises 15 residues. The CDR3: CASSLRAGTDTEAFF. CDR3 nucleotide sequence: TGTGCCAGCAGCTTAAGGGCCGGGACCGACACTGAAGCTTTCTTT.